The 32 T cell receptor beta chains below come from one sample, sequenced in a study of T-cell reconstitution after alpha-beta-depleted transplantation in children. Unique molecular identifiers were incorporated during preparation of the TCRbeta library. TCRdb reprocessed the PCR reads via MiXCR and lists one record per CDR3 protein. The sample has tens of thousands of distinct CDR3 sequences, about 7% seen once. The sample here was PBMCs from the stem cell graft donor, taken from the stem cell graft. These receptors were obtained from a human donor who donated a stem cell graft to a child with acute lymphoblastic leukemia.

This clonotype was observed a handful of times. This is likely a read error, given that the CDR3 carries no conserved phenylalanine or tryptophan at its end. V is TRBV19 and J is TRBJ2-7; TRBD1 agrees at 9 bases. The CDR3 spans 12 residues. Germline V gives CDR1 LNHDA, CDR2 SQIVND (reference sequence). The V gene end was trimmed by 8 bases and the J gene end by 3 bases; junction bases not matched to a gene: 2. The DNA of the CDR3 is TGTGCCAGTTCGGGACAGGGCTACGAGCAGTACTTG. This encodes CASSGQGYEQYL.

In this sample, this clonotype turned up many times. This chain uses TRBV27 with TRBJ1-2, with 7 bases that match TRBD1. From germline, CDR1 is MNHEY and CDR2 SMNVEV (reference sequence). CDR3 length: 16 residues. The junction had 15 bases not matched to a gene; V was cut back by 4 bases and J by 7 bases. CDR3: CASSSPRGGGLGGYTF. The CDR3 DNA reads TGTGCCAGCAGTTCCCCCCGAGGGGGCGGTCTCGGTGGCTACACCTTC.

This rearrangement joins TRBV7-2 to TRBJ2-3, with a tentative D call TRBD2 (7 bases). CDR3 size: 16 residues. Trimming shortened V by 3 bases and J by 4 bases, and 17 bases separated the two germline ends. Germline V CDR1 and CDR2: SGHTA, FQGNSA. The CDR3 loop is CASSFKGSGGPDTQYF. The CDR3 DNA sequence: TGTGCCAGCAGCTTTAAGGGCTCCGGGGGGCCAGATACGCAGTATTTT.

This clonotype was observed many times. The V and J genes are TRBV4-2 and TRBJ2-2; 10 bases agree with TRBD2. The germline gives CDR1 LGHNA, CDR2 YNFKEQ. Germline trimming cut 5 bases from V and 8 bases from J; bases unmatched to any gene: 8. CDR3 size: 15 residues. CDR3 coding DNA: TGTGCCAGCAGCGCCCGGACTAGCGGAGGGGGGGAGCTGTTTTTT. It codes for CASSARTSGGGELFF.

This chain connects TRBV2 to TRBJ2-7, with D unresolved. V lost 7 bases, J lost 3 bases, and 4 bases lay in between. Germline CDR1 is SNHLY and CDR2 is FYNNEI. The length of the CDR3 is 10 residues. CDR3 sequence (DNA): TGTGCCAGCAACGGCTACGAGCAGTACTTC. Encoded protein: CASNGYEQYF.

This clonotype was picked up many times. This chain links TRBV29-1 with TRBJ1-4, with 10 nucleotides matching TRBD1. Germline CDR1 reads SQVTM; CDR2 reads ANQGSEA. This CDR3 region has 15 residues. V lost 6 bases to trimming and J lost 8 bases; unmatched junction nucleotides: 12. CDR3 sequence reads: CSVSTGGAASEKLFF. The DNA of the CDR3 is TGCAGCGTATCGACAGGGGGCGCTGCCTCGGAAAAACTGTTTTTT.

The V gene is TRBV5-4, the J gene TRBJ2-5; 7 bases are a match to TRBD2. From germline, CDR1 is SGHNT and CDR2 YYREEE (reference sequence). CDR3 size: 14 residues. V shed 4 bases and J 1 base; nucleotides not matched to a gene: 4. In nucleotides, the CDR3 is TGTGCCAGCAGCCTCCAGCGGGGCCAAGAGACCCAGTACTTC. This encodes CASSLQRGQETQYF.

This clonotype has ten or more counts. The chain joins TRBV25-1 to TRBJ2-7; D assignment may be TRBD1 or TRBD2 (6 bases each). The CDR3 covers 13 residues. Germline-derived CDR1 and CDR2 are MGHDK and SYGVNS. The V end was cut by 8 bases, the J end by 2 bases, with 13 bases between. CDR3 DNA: TGTGCCAGCTGGGGGGCAGGGGCCTACGAGCAGTACTTC. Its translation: CASWGAGAYEQYF.

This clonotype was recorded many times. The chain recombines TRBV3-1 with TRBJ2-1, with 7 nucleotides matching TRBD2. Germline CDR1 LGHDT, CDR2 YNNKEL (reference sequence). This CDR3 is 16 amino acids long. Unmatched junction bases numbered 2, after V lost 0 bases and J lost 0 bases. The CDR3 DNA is TGTGCCAGCAGCCAAGAGAGGACTAGCTCCTACAATGAGCAGTTCTTC. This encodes CASSQERTSSYNEQFF.

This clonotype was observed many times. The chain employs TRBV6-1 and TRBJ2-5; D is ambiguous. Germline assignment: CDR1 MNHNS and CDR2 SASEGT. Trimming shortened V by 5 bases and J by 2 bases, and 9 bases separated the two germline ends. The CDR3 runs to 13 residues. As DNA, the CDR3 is TGTGCCAGCAGTAGACAAGAACAAGAGACCCAGTACTTC. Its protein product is CASSRQEQETQYF.

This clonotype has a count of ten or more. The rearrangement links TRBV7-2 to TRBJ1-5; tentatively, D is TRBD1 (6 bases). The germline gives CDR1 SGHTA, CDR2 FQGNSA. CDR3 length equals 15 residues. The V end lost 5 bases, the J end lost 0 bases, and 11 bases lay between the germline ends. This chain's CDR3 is CASSKQGLSNQPQHF. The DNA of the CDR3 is TGTGCCAGCAGCAAACAGGGTCTTAGCAATCAGCCCCAGCATTTT.

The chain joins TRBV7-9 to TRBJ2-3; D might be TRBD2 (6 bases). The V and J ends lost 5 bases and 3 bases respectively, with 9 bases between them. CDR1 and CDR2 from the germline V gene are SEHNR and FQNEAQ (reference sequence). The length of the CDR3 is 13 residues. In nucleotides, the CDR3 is TGTGCCAGCAGCCCGGGACTGACAGATACGCAGTATTTT. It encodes CASSPGLTDTQYF.

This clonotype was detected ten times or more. This CDR3 reads CASSHQPNYGYTF. CDR3 nucleotides: TGTGCCAGCAGCCACCAACCTAACTATGGCTACACCTTC. This rearrangement joins TRBV27 to TRBJ1-2; the D is unclear. The V and J ends lost 6 bases and 0 bases respectively, with 8 bases between them. Germline V gene sequence: CDR1 MNHEY, CDR2 SMNVEV (reference sequence). The CDR3 spans 13 residues.

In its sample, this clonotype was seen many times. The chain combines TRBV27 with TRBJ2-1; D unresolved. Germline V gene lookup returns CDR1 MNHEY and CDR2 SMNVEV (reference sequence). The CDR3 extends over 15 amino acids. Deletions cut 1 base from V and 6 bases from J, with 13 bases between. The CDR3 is CASSLWGRPPNEQFF. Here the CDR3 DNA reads TGTGCCAGCAGTTTATGGGGTAGGCCCCCCAATGAGCAGTTCTTC.

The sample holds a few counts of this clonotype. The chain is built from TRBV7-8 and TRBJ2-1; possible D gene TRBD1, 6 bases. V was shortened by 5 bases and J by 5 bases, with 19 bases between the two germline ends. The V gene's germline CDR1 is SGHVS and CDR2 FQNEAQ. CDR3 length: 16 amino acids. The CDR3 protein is CASSAGVVTLNNEQFF. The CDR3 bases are TGTGCCAGCAGCGCAGGGGTCGTAACACTCAACAATGAGCAGTTCTTC.

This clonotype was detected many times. The CDR3 here is CASSRNPSGGFTDTQYF. The CDR3 DNA follows: TGTGCCAGCAGCCGGAACCCTAGCGGGGGGTTCACAGATACGCAGTATTTT. The V and J genes are TRBV4-2 and TRBJ2-3; 11 bases align to TRBD2. The V and J ends lost 4 bases and 2 bases, in that order; junction bases with no gene match: 8. This CDR3 is built from 17 residues. From germline, CDR1 is LGHNA and CDR2 YNFKEQ.

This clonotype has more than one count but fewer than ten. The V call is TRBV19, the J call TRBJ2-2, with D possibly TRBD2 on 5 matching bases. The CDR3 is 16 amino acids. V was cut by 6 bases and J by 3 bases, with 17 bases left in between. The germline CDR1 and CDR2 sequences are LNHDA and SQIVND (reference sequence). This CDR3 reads CASRSGGYRDTGELFF. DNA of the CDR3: TGTGCCAGTAGGTCCGGAGGATATCGGGACACCGGGGAGCTGTTTTTT.

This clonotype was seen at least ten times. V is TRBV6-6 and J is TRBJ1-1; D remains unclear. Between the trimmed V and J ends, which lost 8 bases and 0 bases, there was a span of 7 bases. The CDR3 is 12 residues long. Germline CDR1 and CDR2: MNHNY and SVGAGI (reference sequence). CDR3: CASGRLNTEAFF. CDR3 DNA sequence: TGTGCCAGCGGAAGGTTGAACACTGAAGCTTTCTTT.

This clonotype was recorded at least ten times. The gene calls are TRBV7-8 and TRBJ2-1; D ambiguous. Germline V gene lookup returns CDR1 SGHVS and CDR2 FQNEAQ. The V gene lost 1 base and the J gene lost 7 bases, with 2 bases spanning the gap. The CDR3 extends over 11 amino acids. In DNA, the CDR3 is TGTGCCAGCAGCTTAGAGAATGAGCAGTTCTTC. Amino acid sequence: CASSLENEQFF.

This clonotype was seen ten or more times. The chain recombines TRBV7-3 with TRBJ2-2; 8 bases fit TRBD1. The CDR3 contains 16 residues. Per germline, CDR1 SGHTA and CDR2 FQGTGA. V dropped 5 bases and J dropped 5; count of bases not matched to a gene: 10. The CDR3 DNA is TGTGCCAGCAGCACCCGACAGGGGATTCGGACCGGGGAGCTGTTTTTT. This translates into CASSTRQGIRTGELFF.

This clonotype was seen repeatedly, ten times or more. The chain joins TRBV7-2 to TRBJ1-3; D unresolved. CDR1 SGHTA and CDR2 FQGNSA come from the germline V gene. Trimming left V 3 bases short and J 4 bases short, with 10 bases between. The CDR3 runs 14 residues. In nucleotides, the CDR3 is TGTGCCAGCAGCTTGGAGTCGGTAGGAAACACCATATATTTT. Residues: CASSLESVGNTIYF. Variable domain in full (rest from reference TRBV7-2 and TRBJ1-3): GAGVSQSPSNKVTEKGKDVELRCDPISGHTALYWYRQSLGQGLEFLIYFQGNSAPDKSGLPSDRFSAERTGGSVSTLTIQRTQQEDSAVYLCASSLESVGNTIYFGEGSWLTVV.

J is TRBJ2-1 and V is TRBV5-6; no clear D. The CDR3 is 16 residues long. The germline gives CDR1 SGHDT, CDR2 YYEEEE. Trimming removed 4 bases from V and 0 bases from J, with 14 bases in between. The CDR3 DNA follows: TGTGCCAGCAGCCGTACTACCGTCAGCTCCTACAATGAGCAGTTCTTC. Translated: CASSRTTVSSYNEQFF. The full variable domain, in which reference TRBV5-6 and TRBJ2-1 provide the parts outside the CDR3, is DAGVTQSPTHLIKTRGQQVTLRCSPKSGHDTVSWYQQALGQGPQFIFQYYEEEERQRGNFPDRFSGHQFPNYSSELNVNALLLGDSALYLCASSRTTVSSYNEQFFGPGTRLTVL.

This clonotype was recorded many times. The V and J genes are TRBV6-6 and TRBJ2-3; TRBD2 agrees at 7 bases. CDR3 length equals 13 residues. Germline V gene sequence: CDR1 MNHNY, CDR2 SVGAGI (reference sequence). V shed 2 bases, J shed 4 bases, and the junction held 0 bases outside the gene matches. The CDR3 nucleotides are TGTGCCAGCAGTTACGGGAGGGCAGATACGCAGTATTTT. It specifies CASSYGRADTQYF.

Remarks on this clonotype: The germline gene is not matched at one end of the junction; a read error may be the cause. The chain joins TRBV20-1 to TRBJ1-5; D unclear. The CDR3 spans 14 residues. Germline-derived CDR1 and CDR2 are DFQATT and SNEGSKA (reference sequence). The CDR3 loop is CSAREPFSNQPQNF. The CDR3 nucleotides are TGCAGTGCTAGAGAGCCGTTTAGCAATCAGCCCCAGAATTTT.

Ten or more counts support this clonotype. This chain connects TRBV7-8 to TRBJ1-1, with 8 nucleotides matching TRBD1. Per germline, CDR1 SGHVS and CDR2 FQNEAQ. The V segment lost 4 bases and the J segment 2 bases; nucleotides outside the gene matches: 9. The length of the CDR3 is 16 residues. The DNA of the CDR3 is TGTGCCAGCAGCTCGCGGACAGGGATCGGAAACACTGAAGCTTTCTTT. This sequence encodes CASSSRTGIGNTEAFF.

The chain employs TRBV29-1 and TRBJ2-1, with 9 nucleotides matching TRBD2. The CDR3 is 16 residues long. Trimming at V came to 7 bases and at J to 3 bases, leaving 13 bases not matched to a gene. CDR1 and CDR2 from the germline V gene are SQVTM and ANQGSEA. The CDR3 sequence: CSANSPSSGDYNEQFF. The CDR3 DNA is TGCAGCGCTAATTCCCCCTCTAGCGGGGACTACAATGAGCAGTTCTTC.

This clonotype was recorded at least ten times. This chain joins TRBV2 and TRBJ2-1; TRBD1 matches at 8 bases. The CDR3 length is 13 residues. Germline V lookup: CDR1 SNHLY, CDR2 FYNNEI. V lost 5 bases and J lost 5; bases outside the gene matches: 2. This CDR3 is CASSTDRDNEQFF. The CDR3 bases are TGTGCCAGCAGTACGGACAGGGACAATGAGCAGTTCTTC.

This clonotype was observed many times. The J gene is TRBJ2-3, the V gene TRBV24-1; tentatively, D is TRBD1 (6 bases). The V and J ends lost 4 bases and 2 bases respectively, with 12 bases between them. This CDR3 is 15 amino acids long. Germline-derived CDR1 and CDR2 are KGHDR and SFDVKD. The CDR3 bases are TGTGCCACCAGTGAGGACAGCTCCAACACAGATACGCAGTATTTT. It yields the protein CATSEDSSNTDTQYF.

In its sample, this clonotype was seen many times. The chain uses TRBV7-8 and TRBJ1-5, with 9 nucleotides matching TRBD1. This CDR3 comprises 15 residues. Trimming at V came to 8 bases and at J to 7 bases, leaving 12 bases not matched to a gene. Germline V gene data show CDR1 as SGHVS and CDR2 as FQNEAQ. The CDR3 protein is CASSERDRESQPQHF. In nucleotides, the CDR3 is TGTGCCAGCTCGGAAAGGGACAGGGAATCCCAGCCCCAGCATTTT.

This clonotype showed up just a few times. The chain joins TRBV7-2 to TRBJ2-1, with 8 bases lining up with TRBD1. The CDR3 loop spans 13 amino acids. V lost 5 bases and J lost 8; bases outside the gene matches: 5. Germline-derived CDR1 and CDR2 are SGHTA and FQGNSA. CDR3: CASSPDRGDEQFF. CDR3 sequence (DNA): TGTGCCAGCAGCCCTGACAGGGGCGATGAGCAGTTCTTC.

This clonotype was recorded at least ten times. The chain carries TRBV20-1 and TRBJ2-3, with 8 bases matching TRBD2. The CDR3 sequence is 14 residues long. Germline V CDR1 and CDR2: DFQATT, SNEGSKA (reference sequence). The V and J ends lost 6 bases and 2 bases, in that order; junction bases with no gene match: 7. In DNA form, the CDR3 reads TGCAGTGCCCGGGATAGCGGGACCACAGATACGCAGTATTTT. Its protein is CSARDSGTTDTQYF.

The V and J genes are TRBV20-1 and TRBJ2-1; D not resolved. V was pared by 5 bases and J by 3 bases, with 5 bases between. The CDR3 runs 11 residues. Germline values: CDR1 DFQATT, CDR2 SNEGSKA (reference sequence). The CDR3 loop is CSAAYYNEQFF. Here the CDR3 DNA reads TGCAGTGCTGCATACTACAATGAGCAGTTCTTC.